This passage covers 9 T cell receptor beta chains from one sample sequenced in a study of T cells in Graves' hyperthyroidism and ophthalmopathy. Template material for amplifying TCR beta CDR3 regions consisted of RNA transcripts. The primer set for the first-round RT-PCR of the TCR CDR3 was HTBI. TCRdb reprocessed the multiplex PCR reads via MiXCR and lists one record per CDR3 protein. Found here are fewer than 110,000 distinct CDR3 sequences, roughly 15% of them singletons; the top ten hold 35% to 50%. Sequences were obtained from blood. The receptors were gathered from a woman between 50 and 59 years old with Graves' hyperthyroidism.

This clonotype appeared many times. The chain joins TRBV13 to TRBJ2-3; D uncertain. V was clipped by 1 base and J by 6 bases, with 5 bases between them. This CDR3 has 12 residues. The V gene's germline CDR1 is PRHDT and CDR2 FYEKMQ (reference sequence). Here the CDR3 reads CASSLVRDTQYF. The CDR3 region has the DNA TGTGCCAGCAGCTTAGTCCGCGATACGCAGTATTTT.

This clonotype was recorded at least ten times. J is TRBJ2-1 and V is TRBV11-2; D ambiguous. Trimming stripped 1 base from V and 3 bases from J, with 7 bases between. Germline V gene data show CDR1 as SGHAT and CDR2 as FQNNGV. The CDR3 length is 14 residues. CDR3 residues: CASSLVPSYNEQFF. CDR3 nucleotide sequence: TGTGCCAGCAGCTTAGTTCCCAGCTACAATGAGCAGTTCTTC.

This clonotype appeared once. The chain couples TRBV11-1 to TRBJ2-1; 11 nucleotides agree with TRBD2. The germline gives CDR1 SGHAT, CDR2 FQDESV (reference sequence). CDR3 length: 16 amino acids. The J segment lost 6 bases and the V segment lost 1 base, leaving 5 bases of the junction unmatched. The CDR3 bases are TGTGCCAGCAGCTTAGGGACTAGCGGGTGGTCCAATGAGCAGTTCTTC. Residues: CASSLGTSGWSNEQFF.

A remark on this clonotype: A clone one base away is much larger, so this may be a read error. The chain combines TRBV14 with TRBJ2-2; D remains unclear. Germline V gives CDR1 SGHDN, CDR2 FVKESK. This CDR3 is built from 16 residues. CDR3 DNA sequence: TGTGCCAACAGCCAATCGCCAGGCCTGAACACCGGGGAGCTGTTTTTT. Translated, it gives CANSQSPGLNTGELFF.

This clonotype occurred a few times. The chain employs TRBV6-2 or TRBV6-3 and TRBJ2-1, with D unresolved. V lost 7 bases and J 3 bases, leaving 19 bases between the germline ends. Germline lookup yields CDR1 MNHEY and CDR2 SVGEGT. The length of the CDR3 is 16 residues. CDR3 sequence reads: CASTPWSGPDYNEQFF. Here the CDR3 DNA reads TGTGCCAGCACCCCTTGGTCGGGCCCGGACTACAATGAGCAGTTCTTC.

The table lists this clonotype with many counts. The chain combines TRBV6-2 or TRBV6-3 with TRBJ2-7, with D hard to call. Germline CDR1 reads MNHEY; CDR2 reads SVGEGT. Deletions cut 4 bases from V and 3 bases from J, with 4 bases between. The CDR3 length is 11 residues. As DNA, the CDR3 is TGTGCCAGCAGTTCTTTCTACGAGCAGTACGTC. It codes for CASSSFYEQYV.

The rearrangement links TRBV12-3 or TRBV12-4 to TRBJ2-5; no definite D call. V lost 0 bases and J 5 bases, leaving 7 bases between the germline ends. This CDR3 comprises 13 residues. The CDR3 sequence is CASSLAEGETQYF. DNA for the CDR3: TGTGCCAGCAGTTTAGCCGAAGGGGAGACCCAGTACTTC.

In this sample, this clonotype turned up many times. The genes are TRBV9 and TRBJ1-5; possible D gene TRBD1, 6 bases. Trimming removed 3 bases from V and 4 bases from J, with 14 bases in between. Germline CDR1 SGDLS, CDR2 YYNGEE. This CDR3 is built from 15 residues. CDR3 DNA: TGTGCCAGCAGCGCGAACCCGGACAGTAATCAGCCCCAGCATTTT. Its protein product is CASSANPDSNQPQHF.

This clonotype was found many times. J is TRBJ1-1 and V is TRBV30; the D is unclear. Germline V gene lookup returns CDR1 GTSNPN and CDR2 SVGIG (reference sequence). Trimming left V 0 bases short and J 4 bases short, with 9 bases between. The CDR3 extends over 13 amino acids. In nucleotides, the CDR3 is TGTGCCTGGAGTGTACAACAGACCACTGAAGCTTTCTTT. Protein: CAWSVQQTTEAFF.